One T cell receptor beta chain is described in this entry. Its target is unknown. The deep-level immunoSEQ assay was used. Data came from immunoSEQ multiplex PCR; TCRdb stores just in-frame clones and leaves some out. The sample has some 2,400,000 clones; roughly 95% are singletons. This record comes from a study of shared clonotypes between healthy human individuals. Points from the study as a whole: Measured sharing among donors was expected to vary with sequencing depth. Inspection by rarefaction showed sorted-subset sequencing to be incomplete despite large depth.

Deletions cut 0 bases from V and 4 bases from J, with 10 bases between. CDR1 is SGHDT, CDR2 YYEEEE, per germline. There are 14 residues in the CDR3. The sequence derives from a man aged 18 to 29 in good health. The sample consisted of naive CD4+ T cells sorted from blood. The subset was: CD45RA+ positively selected. The chain employs TRBV5-6 and TRBJ2-5, with a possible D match to TRBD1 (6 bases). The CDR3, as DNA: TGTGCCAGCAGCTTGGGGAGAGGGGGAGAGACCCAGTACTTC. Translating it yields CASSLGRGGETQYF.